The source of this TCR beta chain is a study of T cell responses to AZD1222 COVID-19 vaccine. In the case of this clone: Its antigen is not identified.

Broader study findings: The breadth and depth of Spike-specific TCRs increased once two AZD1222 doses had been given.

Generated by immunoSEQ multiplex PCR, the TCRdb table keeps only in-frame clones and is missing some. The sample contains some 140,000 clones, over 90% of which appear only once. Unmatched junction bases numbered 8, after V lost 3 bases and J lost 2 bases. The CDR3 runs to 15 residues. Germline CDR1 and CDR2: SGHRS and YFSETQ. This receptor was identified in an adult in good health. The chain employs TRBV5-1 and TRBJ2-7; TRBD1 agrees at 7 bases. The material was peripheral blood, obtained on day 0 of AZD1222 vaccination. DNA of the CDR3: TGCGCCAGCAGCTCATCCGGGACAGTCGCCTACGAGCAGTACTTC. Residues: CASSSSGTVAYEQYF.